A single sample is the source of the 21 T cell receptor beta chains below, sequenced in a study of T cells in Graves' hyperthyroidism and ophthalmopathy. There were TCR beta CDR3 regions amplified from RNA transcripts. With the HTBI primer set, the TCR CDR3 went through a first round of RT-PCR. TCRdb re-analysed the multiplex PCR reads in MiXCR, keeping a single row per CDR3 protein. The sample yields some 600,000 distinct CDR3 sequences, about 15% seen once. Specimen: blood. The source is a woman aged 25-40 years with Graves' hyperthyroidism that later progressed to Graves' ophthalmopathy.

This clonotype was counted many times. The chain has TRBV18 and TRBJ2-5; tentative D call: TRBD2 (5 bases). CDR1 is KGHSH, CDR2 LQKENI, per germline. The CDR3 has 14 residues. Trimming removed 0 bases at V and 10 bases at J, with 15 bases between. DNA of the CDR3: TGTGCCAGCTCACCACCGTTGGGCCTAGACTACCAGTACTTC. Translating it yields CASSPPLGLDYQYF.

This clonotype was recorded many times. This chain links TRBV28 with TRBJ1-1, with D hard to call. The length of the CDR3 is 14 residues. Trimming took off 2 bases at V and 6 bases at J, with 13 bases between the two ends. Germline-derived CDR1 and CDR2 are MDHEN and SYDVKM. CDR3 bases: TGTGCCAGCAGTTTAGTCCAGGCGGGCCCTGAAGCTTTCTTT. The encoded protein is CASSLVQAGPEAFF.

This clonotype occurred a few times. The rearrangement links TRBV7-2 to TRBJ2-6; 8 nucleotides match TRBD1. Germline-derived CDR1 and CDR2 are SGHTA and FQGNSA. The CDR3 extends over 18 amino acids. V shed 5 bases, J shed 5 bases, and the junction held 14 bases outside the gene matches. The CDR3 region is CASSRPRGRFERANVLTF. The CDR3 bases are TGTGCCAGCAGCCGACCCAGGGGGCGCTTTGAAAGGGCCAACGTCCTGACTTTC.

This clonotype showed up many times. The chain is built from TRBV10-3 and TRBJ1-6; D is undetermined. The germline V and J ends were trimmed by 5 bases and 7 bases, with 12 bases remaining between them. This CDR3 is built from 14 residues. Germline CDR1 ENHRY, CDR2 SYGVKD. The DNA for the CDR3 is TGTGCCATCAGTCAGGCCGTGGAAAATTCACCCCTCCACTTT. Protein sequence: CAISQAVENSPLHF.

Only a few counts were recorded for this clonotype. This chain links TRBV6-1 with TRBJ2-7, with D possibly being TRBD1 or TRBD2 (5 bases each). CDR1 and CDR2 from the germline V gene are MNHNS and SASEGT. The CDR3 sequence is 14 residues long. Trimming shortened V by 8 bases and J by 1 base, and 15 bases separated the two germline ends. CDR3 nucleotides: TGTGCCAGCTTTGCCGGGGCTAAATCCTACGAGCAGTACTTC. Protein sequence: CASFAGAKSYEQYF.

CDR3 amino acids: CASTEGFDNEQFF. Written as DNA, the CDR3 is TGTGCCTCAACAGAGGGCTTCGACAATGAGCAGTTCTTC. The chain combines TRBV2 with TRBJ2-1, with D maybe TRBD2 (5 bases). Between the trimmed V and J ends, which lost 11 bases and 5 bases, there was a span of 16 bases. The CDR3 spans 13 residues. The germline V gene encodes CDR1 SNHLY and CDR2 FYNNEI.

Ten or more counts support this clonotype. The CDR3, as DNA: TGCAGTGCTAGAGGGGGAGCAGGGGGCTACGAGCAGTACTTC. It translates to CSARGGAGGYEQYF. This rearrangement joins TRBV20-1 to TRBJ2-7, with 7 bases identical to TRBD1. This CDR3 has 14 residues. The germline V gene has CDR1 DFQATT and CDR2 SNEGSKA (reference sequence). Losses at the gene ends were 1 base for V and 3 bases for J; bases not matched to a gene: 6.

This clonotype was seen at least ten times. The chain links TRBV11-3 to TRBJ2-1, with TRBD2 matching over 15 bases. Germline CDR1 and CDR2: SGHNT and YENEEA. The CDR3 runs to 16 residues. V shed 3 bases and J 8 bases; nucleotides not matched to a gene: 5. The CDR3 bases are TGTGCCAGCAGCTTGATGGGACTAGCGGGAGGTTATGAGCAGTTCTTC. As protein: CASSLMGLAGGYEQFF.

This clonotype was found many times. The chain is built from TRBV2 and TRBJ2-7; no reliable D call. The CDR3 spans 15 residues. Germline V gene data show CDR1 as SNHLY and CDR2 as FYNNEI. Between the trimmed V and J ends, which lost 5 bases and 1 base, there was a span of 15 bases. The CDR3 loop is CASSPASEPSYEQYF. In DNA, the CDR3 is TGTGCCAGCAGTCCGGCGTCCGAACCATCCTACGAGCAGTACTTC.

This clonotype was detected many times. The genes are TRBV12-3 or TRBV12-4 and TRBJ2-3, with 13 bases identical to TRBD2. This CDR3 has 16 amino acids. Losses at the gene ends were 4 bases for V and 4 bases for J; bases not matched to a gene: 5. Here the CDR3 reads CASSWTSGSGADTQYF. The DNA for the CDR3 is TGTGCCAGCAGTTGGACTAGCGGGAGTGGGGCAGATACGCAGTATTTT.

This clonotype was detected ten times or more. CDR3 sequence reads: CASSESWQSTDTQYF. DNA of the CDR3: TGCGCCAGCAGTGAGTCTTGGCAGAGCACAGATACGCAGTATTTT. V is TRBV10-2 and J is TRBJ2-3, with D unresolved. Trimming cost V 0 bases and J 0 bases, with 7 bases left between them. The CDR3 length is 15 residues. The germline CDR1 and CDR2 sequences are WSHSY and SAAADI.

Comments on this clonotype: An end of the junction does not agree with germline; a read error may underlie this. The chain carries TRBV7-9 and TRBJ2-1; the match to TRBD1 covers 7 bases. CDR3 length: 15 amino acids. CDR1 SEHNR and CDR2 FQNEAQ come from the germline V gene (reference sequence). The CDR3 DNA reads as TGTGTCAGCATCCAACAGGGGACGGACAGGAGTGAGCAGTTCTTC. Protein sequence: CVSIQQGTDRSEQFF.

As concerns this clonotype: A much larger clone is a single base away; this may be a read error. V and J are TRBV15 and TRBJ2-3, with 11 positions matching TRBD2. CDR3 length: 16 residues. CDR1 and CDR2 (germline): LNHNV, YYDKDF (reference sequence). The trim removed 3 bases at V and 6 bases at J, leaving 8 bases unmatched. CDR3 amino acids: CATSSSSGRTIDTQYF. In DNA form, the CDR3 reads TGTGCCACCAGCAGCTCTAGCGGGAGGACCATTGATACGCAGTATTTT.

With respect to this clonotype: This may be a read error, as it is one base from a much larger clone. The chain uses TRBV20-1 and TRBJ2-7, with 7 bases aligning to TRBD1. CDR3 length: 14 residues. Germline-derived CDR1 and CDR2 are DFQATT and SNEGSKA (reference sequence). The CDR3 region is CSAIGTDSSYKQYF. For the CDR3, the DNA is TGCAGTGCCATTGGGACAGATAGCTCCTACAAGCAGTACTTC.

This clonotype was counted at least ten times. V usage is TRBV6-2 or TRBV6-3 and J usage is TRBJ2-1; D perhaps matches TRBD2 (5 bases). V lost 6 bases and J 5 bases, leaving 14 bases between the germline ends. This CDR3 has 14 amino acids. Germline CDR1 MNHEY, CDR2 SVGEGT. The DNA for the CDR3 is TGTGCCAGCAGCCTCGGACTGCTCAACAATGAGCAGTTCTTC. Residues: CASSLGLLNNEQFF.

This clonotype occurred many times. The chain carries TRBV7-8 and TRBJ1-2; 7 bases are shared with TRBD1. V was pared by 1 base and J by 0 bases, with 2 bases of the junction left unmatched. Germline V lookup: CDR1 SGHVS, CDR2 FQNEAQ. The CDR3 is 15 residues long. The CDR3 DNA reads TGTGCCAGCAGCTTAGGGCAGGGGGCTAACTATGGCTACACCTTC. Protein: CASSLGQGANYGYTF.

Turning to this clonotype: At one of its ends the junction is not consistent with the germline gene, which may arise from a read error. For the CDR3, the DNA is TGTGCCAGCAGTTCCCCGACAGGGATAGGTTCCGTGAACTTC. It specifies CASSSPTGIGSVNF. V usage is TRBV28 and J usage is TRBJ2-5; 7 nucleotides align to TRBD1. Germline CDR1 and CDR2: MDHEN and SYDVKM. The CDR3 covers 14 residues.

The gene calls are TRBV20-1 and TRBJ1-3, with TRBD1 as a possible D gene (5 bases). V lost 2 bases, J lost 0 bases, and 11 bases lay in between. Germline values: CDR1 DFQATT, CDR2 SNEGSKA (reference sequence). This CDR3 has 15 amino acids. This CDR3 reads CSARLDSRSGNTIYF. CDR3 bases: TGCAGTGCTAGACTAGACAGCCGCTCTGGAAACACCATATATTTT.

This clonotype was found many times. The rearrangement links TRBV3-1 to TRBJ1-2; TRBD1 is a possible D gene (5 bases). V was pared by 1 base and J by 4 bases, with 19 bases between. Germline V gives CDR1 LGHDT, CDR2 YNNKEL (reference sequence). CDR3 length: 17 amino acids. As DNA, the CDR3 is TGTGCCAGCAGCCAAGTTACAGGTGCGATACTCTTCTATGGCTACACCTTC. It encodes CASSQVTGAILFYGYTF.

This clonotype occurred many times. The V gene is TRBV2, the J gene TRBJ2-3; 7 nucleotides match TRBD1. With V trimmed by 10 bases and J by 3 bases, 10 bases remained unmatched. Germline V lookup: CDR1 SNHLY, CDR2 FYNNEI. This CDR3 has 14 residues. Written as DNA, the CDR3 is TGTGCCACCTTGCAGGGGGACGGTACAGATACGCAGTATTTT. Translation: CATLQGDGTDTQYF. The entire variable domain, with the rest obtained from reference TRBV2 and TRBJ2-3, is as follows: EPEVTQTPSHQVTQMGQEVILRCVPISNHLYFYWYRQILGQKVEFLVSFYNNEISEKSEIFDDQFSVERPDGSNFTLKIRSTKLEDSAMYFCATLQGDGTDTQYFGPGTRLTVL.

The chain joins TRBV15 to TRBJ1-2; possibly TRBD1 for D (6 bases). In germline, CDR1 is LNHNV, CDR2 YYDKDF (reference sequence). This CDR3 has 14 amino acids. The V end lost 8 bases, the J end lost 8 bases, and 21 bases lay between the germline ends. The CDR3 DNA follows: TGTGCCACCTCCGTGAGGGGGGCGCGGGAGGGCTACACCTTC. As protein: CATSVRGAREGYTF.